A selection of T cell receptor beta chains follows, all from one sample in a study of T cell responses to AZD1222 COVID-19 vaccine. Clones were sequenced by immunoSEQ multiplex PCR, and TCRdb holds only the in-frame ones, with some missing. This repertoire shows 98,000 or so clones, about 93% found once; its top ten account for less than 6.5%. The sample in question was peripheral blood, obtained on day 0 of AZD1222 vaccination. Source of these receptors: an adult in good health. The CDR3 runs from the conserved cysteine through the conserved F or W. Each record gives: D gene, J gene, clone size, V gene, CDR3 protein, CDR3 DNA. A D gene is named only where the DNA matches it firmly. Only some rows state a clone size, as once, few, many or a class for expanded clones.

>NA|TRBJ2-3|NA|TRBV5-1
CASTSRDSNTDTQYF
TGCGCCAGCACCTCCCGGGACTCTAACACAGATACGCAGTATTTT
>NA|TRBJ1-2|once|TRBV15
CATSISRGTYGYTF
TGTGCCACCAGCATTAGCAGGGGCACCTATGGCTACACCTTC
>NA|TRBJ2-3|NA|TRBV6-1
CASSEGLSTDTQYF
TGTGCCAGCAGTGAAGGGTTGAGCACAGATACGCAGTATTTT
>NA|TRBJ2-7|NA|TRBV18
CASSPLLGRGYEQYF
TGTGCCAGCTCACCATTGCTGGGGAGAGGGTACGAGCAGTACTTC
>NA|TRBJ1-4|NA|TRBV15
CATRRVSPNEKLFF
TGTGCCACCAGACGCGTGAGCCCTAATGAAAAACTGTTTTTT
>NA|TRBJ2-3|NA|TRBV11-2
CASSFRPGDTQYF
TGTGCCAGCAGCTTTCGTCCGGGAGATACGCAGTATTTT
>NA|TRBJ2-2|NA|TRBV30
CAWSPQYTGELFF
TGTGCCTGGTCCCCTCAATACACCGGGGAGCTGTTTTTT
>TRBD1|TRBJ1-1|NA|TRBV28
CASSSHSTGAHKEAFF
TGTGCCAGCAGTTCACATTCGACAGGGGCACACAAAGAAGCTTTCTTT
>NA|TRBJ1-5|NA|TRBV15
CATSRLAGDSNQPQHF
TGTGCCACCAGCAGACTAGCGGGGGATAGCAATCAGCCCCAGCATTTT
>TRBD1|TRBJ2-5|NA|TRBV5-5
CASSVTGRETQYF
TGTGCCAGCAGCGTGACAGGGCGGGAGACCCAGTACTTC
>NA|TRBJ1-1|NA|TRBV19
CASSFTRGGEAFF
TGTGCCAGTAGTTTCACCAGGGGAGGTGAAGCTTTCTTT
>NA|TRBJ1-2|NA|TRBV5-5
CASSLTGQFYYGYTF
TGTGCCAGCAGCTTAACAGGGCAGTTTTACTATGGCTACACCTTC
>NA|TRBJ2-2|NA|TRBV30
CAWTRTSGTGELFF
TGTGCCTGGACCCGGACCAGTGGCACCGGGGAGCTGTTTTTT
>TRBD2|TRBJ2-1|NA|TRBV5-1
CASRDIRRGGNEQFF
TGCGCCAGCAGAGATATTCGGAGGGGAGGGAATGAGCAGTTCTTC
>NA|TRBJ1-6|NA|TRBV18
CASSPGSQRDNSPLHF
TGTGCCAGCTCACCGGGATCCCAAAGAGATAATTCACCCCTCCACTTT
>NA|TRBJ2-3|NA|TRBV19
CASSIDRLGTDTQYF
TGTGCCAGTAGTATAGATCGACTAGGCACAGATACGCAGTATTTT
>NA|TRBJ1-3|NA|TRBV5-1
CASSLDGVSGNTIYF
TGCGCCAGCAGCTTGGATGGGGTCTCTGGAAACACCATATATTTT
>TRBD2|TRBJ2-2|once|TRBV13
CASSLEGLTGMSGELFF
TGTGCCAGCAGCTTAGAGGGACTAACGGGAATGAGCGGGGAGCTGTTTTTT
>NA|TRBJ2-2|few|TRBV19
CASNTANTGELFF
TGTGCCAGTAATACAGCGAACACCGGGGAGCTGTTTTTT
>NA|TRBJ1-5|NA|TRBV6-2/TRBV6-3
CASSYRVIQPQHF
TGTGCCAGCAGTTACAGGGTTATCCAGCCCCAGCATTTT
>TRBD1|TRBJ2-7|NA|TRBV3-1/TRBV3-2
CASSQGTGGYEQYF
TGTGCCAGCAGCCAAGGGACAGGGGGCTACGAGCAGTACTTC
>NA|TRBJ2-7|NA|TRBV3-1/TRBV3-2
CASSHTINEQYF
TGTGCCAGCAGCCATACCATTAACGAGCAGTACTTC
>NA|TRBJ2-2|NA|TRBV18
CASSPRGKAGELFF
TGTGCCAGCTCACCACGCGGGAAGGCCGGGGAGCTGTTTTTT
>TRBD2|TRBJ2-1|NA|TRBV6-6
CASSYRSGRDNEQFF
TGTGCCAGCAGTTACAGGAGCGGGAGAGACAATGAGCAGTTCTTC
>NA|TRBJ2-1|once|TRBV4-3
CASSQDGINEQFF
TGCGCCAGCAGCCAAGATGGTATAAATGAGCAGTTCTTC
>NA|TRBJ1-2|NA|TRBV2
CASSEARGHRGYTF
TGTGCCAGCAGTGAAGCGCGAGGGCACCGTGGCTACACCTTC
>NA|TRBJ2-1|NA|TRBV3-1/TRBV3-2
CASSQDVGRGGNEQFF
TGTGCCAGCAGCCAAGACGTCGGGAGAGGAGGCAATGAGCAGTTCTTC
>NA|TRBJ1-6|NA|TRBV5-1
CASSLVVGADNSPLHF
TGCGCCAGCAGCTTGGTCGTGGGGGCAGATAATTCACCCCTCCACTTT
>NA|TRBJ2-2|NA|TRBV9
CASSVVPGELFF
TGTGCCAGCAGCGTCGTGCCCGGGGAGCTGTTTTTT
>NA|TRBJ1-1|NA|TRBV11-3
CASSPIRAEAFF
TGTGCCAGCAGCCCGATTCGGGCTGAAGCTTTCTTT
>NA|TRBJ1-1|NA|TRBV2
CASSGQLNTEAFF
TGTGCCAGCAGTGGACAGTTGAACACTGAAGCTTTCTTT
>NA|TRBJ1-4|NA|TRBV18
CASSPRQGDEKLFF
TGTGCCAGCTCTCCAAGGCAGGGAGATGAAAAACTGTTTTTT
>TRBD2|TRBJ2-5|few|TRBV2
CASIREGLETQYF
TGTGCCAGCATCCGGGAGGGGTTGGAGACCCAGTACTTC
>NA|TRBJ2-5|NA|TRBV7-9
CASSRSSGAGETQYF
TGTGCCAGCAGCCGTTCCTCGGGGGCCGGGGAGACCCAGTACTTC
>TRBD2|TRBJ2-7|NA|TRBV29-1
CSAAGGPYEQYF
TGCAGCGCTGCGGGGGGCCCCTACGAGCAGTACTTC
>TRBD1|TRBJ2-3|NA|TRBV5-1
CASSLAWRDRGDTQYF
TGCGCCAGCAGCTTGGCGTGGCGGGACAGGGGTGATACGCAGTATTTT
>NA|TRBJ2-1|NA|TRBV6-2/TRBV6-3
CASSETLPSYNEQFF
TGTGCCAGCAGCGAGACCCTTCCCTCCTACAATGAGCAGTTCTTC
>NA|TRBJ1-3|NA|TRBV30
CAWSNRETTGNTIYF
TGTGCCTGGAGTAACAGGGAAACAACTGGAAACACCATATATTTT
>NA|TRBJ2-3|NA|TRBV9
CASSVGSRIDTQYF
TGTGCCAGCAGCGTAGGGTCGCGGATAGATACGCAGTATTTT
>TRBD2|TRBJ2-1|NA|TRBV24-1
CATSDPTSGSKMEQFF
TGTGCCACCAGTGATCCTACTAGCGGGAGTAAAATGGAGCAGTTCTTC
>NA|TRBJ1-2|NA|TRBV6-5
CASSYDRTDPNYGYTF
TGTGCCAGCAGTTACGATAGGACAGACCCTAACTATGGCTACACCTTC
>NA|TRBJ2-1|once|TRBV11-3
CASSSRSFSSYNEQFF
TGTGCCAGCAGCTCCAGGTCCTTTAGCTCCTACAATGAGCAGTTCTTC
>TRBD1|TRBJ1-3|once|TRBV4-1
CASSLPGQDLGNTIYF
TGCGCCAGCAGCCTTCCGGGACAGGACCTAGGAAACACCATATATTTT
>NA|TRBJ1-3|once|TRBV5-5
CASSAGGPSSGNTIYF
TGTGCCAGCAGCGCCGGGGGCCCTTCGAGTGGAAACACCATATATTTT
>TRBD1|TRBJ1-1|NA|TRBV9
CASSVGQGNTEAFF
TGTGCCAGCAGCGTGGGACAGGGCAACACTGAAGCTTTCTTT
>NA|TRBJ1-2|NA|TRBV28
CASRGGEDFGYGYTF
TGTGCCAGCAGGGGGGGGGAGGATTTCGGCTATGGCTACACCTTC
>NA|TRBJ2-7|NA|TRBV30
CAWSGRPSPKYF
TGTGCCTGGAGTGGCCGACCCTCCCCCAAGTACTTC
>NA|TRBJ2-5|NA|TRBV7-3
CASSPSGLYQETQYF
TGTGCCAGCAGCCCCTCAGGACTATACCAAGAGACCCAGTACTTC
>TRBD2|TRBJ2-1|NA|TRBV6-5
CASIQTSGSPGEQFF
TGTGCCAGCATCCAAACTAGCGGGAGCCCGGGGGAGCAGTTCTTC
>NA|TRBJ2-7|few|TRBV10-3
CAISDPRISDEQYF
TGTGCCATCAGTGATCCCCGGATCTCGGATGAGCAGTACTTC
>NA|TRBJ2-5|NA|TRBV11-3
CASSRGPGIFQETQYF
TGTGCCAGCAGTCGGGGCCCGGGAATCTTCCAAGAGACCCAGTACTTC
>NA|TRBJ1-4|NA|TRBV9
CASSAMGVQDEKLFF
TGTGCCAGCAGCGCAATGGGGGTCCAGGATGAAAAACTGTTTTTT
>NA|TRBJ1-5|NA|TRBV19
CASSIRVNSNQPQHF
TGTGCCAGTAGTATAAGGGTAAATAGCAATCAGCCCCAGCATTTT
>TRBD1|TRBJ1-2|NA|TRBV29-1
CSGRTGQGSYYTF
TGCAGCGGCCGGACGGGACAGGGGTCGTACTACACCTTC
>TRBD1|TRBJ1-2|NA|TRBV4-3
CASSQDLGGGDYGYTF
TGCGCCAGCAGCCAAGATCTGGGAGGGGGCGACTATGGCTACACCTTC
>TRBD2|TRBJ2-7|NA|TRBV10-3
CAISDWGGLASDEQYF
TGTGCCATCAGTGATTGGGGGGGACTAGCCTCTGACGAGCAGTACTTC
>NA|TRBJ2-7|NA|TRBV10-3
CAISESGKRYEQYF
TGTGCCATCAGTGAGTCGGGCAAACGATACGAGCAGTACTTC